This paragraph covers one T cell receptor (beta chain) sequence. The data stem from a study of CD8+ T cells in alopecia areata. The V gene lost 0 bases and the J gene lost 8 bases, with 8 bases spanning the gap. Germline V lookup: CDR1 MGHRA, CDR2 YSYEKL. The CDR3 is 13 residues long. RNA was isolated and reverse transcribed to cDNA, the sequencing template. Clones were sequenced by immunoSEQ multiplex PCR, and TCRdb holds only the in-frame ones, with some missing. Altogether about 23,000 clones are present, around 53% being singletons, with the ten largest covering approximately 29%. The TCR sequence derives from a human donor with alopecia areata. Source material: NKG2D-high CD8+ T cells sorted from blood. The chain combines TRBV4-1 with TRBJ2-1; D is undetermined. The CDR3 reads CASSQEDVDEQFF. DNA of the CDR3: TGCGCCAGCAGCCAAGAGGACGTTGATGAGCAGTTCTTC.